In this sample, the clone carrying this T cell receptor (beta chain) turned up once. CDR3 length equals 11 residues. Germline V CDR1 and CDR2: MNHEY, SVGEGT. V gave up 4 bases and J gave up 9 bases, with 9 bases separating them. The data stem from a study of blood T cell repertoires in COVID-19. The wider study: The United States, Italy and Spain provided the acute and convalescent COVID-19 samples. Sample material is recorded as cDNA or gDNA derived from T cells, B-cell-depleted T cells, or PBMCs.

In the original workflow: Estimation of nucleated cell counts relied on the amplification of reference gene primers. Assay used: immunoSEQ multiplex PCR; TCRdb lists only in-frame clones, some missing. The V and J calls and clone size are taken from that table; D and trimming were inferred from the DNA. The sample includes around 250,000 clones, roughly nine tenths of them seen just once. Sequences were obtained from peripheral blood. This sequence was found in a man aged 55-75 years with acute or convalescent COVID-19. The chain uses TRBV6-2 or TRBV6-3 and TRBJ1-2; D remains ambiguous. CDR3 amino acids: CASSSGFSYTF. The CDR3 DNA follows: TGTGCCAGCAGTTCGGGTTTCAGCTACACCTTC.